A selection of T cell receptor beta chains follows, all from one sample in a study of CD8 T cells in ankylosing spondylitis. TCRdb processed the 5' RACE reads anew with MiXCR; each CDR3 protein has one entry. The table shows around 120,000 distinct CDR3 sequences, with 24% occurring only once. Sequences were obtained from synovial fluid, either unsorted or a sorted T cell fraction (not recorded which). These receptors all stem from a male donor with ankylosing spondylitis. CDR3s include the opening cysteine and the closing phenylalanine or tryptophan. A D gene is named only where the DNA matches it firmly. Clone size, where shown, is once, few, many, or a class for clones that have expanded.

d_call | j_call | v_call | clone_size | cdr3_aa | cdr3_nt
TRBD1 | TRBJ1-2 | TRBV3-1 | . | CASSQVGQGVYGYTF | TGTGCCAGCAGCCAAGTGGGACAGGGCGTCTATGGCTACACCTTC
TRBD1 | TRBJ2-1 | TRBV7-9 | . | CASSTYDRAAGNEQFF | TGTGCCAGCAGCACCTACGACAGGGCGGCCGGGAATGAGCAGTTCTTC
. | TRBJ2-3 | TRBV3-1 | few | CASSQAAQGTWTDTQYF | TGTGCCAGCAGCCAAGCCGCCCAGGGAACATGGACAGATACGCAGTATTTT
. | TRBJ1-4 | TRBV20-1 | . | CSARRGVYEKLFF | TGCAGTGCTAGACGGGGCGTGTATGAAAAACTGTTTTTT
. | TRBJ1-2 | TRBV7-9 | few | CASSFHARDGYTF | TGTGCCAGCAGCTTCCACGCCAGGGATGGCTACACCTTC
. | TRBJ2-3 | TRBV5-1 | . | CASSRTVGSTDTQYF | TGCGCCAGTTCCAGGACGGTTGGGAGCACAGATACGCAGTATTTT
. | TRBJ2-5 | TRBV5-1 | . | CASRLGGDETQYF | TGCGCCAGCAGGTTGGGGGGAGATGAGACCCAGTACTTC
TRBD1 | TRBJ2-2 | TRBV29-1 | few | CSVCRDRGTGELFF | TGCAGCGTGTGCCGGGACAGGGGCACCGGGGAGCTGTTTTTT
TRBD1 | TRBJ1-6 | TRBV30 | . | CAWTTGQGTLHF | TGTGCCTGGACAACGGGACAGGGCACCCTCCACTTT
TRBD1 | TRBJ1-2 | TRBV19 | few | CASTPGTGFGYTF | TGTGCCAGCACCCCCGGGACAGGGTTTGGCTACACCTTC